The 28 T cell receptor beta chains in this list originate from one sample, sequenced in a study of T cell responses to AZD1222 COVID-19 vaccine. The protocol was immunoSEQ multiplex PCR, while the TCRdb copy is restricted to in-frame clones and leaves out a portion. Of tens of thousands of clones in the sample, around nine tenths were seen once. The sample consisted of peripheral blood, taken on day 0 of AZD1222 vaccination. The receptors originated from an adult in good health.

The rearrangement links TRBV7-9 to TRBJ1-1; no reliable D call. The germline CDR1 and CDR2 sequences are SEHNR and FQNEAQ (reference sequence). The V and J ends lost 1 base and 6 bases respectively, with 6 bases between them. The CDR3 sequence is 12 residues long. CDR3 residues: CASSLEWAEAFF. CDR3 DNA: TGTGCCAGCAGCTTAGAATGGGCTGAAGCTTTCTTT.

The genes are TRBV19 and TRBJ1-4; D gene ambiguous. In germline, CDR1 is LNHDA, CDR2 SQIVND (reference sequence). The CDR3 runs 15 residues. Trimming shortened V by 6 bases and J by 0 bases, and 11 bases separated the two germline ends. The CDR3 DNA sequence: TGTGCCAGTAGGCATCAGAGCGCAACTAATGAAAAACTGTTTTTT. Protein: CASRHQSATNEKLFF.

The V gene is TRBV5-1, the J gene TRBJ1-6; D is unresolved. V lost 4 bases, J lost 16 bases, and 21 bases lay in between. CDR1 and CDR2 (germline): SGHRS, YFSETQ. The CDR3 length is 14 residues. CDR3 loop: CASSPDTSEGILHF. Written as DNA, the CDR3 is TGCGCCAGCAGCCCCGACACCTCCGAAGGAATACTCCACTTT.

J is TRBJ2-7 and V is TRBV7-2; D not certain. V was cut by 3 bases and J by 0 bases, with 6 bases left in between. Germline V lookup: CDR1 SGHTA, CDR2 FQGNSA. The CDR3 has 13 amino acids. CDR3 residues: CASSFGPSYEQYF. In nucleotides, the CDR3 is TGTGCCAGCAGCTTCGGGCCCTCCTACGAGCAGTACTTC.

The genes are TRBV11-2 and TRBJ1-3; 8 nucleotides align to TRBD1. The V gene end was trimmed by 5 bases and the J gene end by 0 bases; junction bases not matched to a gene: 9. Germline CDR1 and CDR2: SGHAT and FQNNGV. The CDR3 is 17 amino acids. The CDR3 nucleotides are TGTGCCAGCAGCATCAGCGGGACAGGTCACTCTGGAAACACCATATATTTT. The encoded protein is CASSISGTGHSGNTIYF.

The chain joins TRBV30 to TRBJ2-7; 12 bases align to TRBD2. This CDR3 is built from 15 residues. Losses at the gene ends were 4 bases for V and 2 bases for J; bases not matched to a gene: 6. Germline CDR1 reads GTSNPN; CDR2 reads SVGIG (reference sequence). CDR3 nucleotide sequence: TGTGCCTGGACCGAACTAGCGGGGGGTCCCTACGAGCAGTACTTC. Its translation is CAWTELAGGPYEQYF.

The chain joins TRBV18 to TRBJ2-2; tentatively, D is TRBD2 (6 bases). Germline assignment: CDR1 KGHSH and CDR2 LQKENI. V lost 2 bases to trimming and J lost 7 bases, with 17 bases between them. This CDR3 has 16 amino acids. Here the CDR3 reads CASSPFGGAHGGELFF. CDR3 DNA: TGTGCCAGCTCACCATTCGGAGGGGCCCACGGCGGGGAGCTGTTTTTT.

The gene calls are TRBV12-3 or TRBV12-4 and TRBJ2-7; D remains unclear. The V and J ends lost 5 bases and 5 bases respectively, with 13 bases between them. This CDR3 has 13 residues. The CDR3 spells CASSLRGVNEQYF. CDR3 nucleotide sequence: TGTGCCAGCAGTCTACGTGGGGTAAACGAGCAGTACTTC.

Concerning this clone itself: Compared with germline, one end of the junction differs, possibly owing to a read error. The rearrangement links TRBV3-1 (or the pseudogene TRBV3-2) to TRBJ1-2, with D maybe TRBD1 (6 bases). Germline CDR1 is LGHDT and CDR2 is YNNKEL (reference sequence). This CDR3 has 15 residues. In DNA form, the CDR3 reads TGTGCCAGCAGCCAAGAAGGCGGGGTTCAGGGGCGGGCTTACTTC. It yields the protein CASSQEGGVQGRAYF.

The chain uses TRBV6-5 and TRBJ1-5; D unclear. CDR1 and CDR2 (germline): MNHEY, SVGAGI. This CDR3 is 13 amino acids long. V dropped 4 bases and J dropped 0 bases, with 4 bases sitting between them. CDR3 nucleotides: TGTGCCAGCAGTTGGGATAGCAATCAGCCCCAGCATTTT. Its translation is CASSWDSNQPQHF.

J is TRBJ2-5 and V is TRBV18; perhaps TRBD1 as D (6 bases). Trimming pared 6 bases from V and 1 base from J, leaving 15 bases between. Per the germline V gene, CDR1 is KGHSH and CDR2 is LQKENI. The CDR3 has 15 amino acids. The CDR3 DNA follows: TGTGCCAGCTCGCGTGGTGGCAGGGGCCAAGAGACCCAGTACTTC. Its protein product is CASSRGGRGQETQYF.

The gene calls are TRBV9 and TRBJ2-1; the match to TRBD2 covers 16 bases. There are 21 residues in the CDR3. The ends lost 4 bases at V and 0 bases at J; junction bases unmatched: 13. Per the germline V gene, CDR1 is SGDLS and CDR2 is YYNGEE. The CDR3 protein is CASSPVVGLAGGPSSYNEQFF. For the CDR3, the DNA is TGTGCCAGCAGCCCAGTAGTGGGACTAGCGGGGGGGCCGAGCTCCTACAATGAGCAGTTCTTC.

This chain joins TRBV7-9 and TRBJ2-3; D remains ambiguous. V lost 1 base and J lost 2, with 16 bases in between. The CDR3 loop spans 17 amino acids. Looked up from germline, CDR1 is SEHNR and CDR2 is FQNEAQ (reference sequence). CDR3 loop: CASSLVSAGWVTDTQYF. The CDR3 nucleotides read TGTGCCAGCAGCTTAGTATCGGCAGGTTGGGTCACAGATACGCAGTATTTT. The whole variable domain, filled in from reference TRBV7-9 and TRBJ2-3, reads DTGVSQNPRHKITKRGQNVTFRCDPISEHNRLYWYRQTLGQGPEFLTYFQNEAQLEKSRLLSDRFSAERPKGSFSTLEIQRTEQGDSAMYLCASSLVSAGWVTDTQYFGPGTRLTVL.

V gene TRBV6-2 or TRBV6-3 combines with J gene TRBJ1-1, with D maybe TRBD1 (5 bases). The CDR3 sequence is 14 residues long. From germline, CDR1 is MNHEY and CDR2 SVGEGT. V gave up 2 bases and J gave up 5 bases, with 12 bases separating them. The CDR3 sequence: CASSYRGDWTEAFF. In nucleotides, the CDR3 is TGTGCCAGCAGTTACCGAGGGGACTGGACTGAAGCTTTCTTT.

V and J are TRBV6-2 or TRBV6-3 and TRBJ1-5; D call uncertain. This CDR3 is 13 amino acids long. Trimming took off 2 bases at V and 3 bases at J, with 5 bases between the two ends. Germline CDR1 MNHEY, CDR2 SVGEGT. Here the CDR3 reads CASSYRFNQPQHF. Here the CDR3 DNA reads TGTGCCAGCAGTTACCGGTTCAATCAGCCCCAGCATTTT.

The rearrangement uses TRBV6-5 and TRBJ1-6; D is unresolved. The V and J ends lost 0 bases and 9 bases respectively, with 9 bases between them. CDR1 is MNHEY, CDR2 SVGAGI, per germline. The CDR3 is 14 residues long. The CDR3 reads CASSYSGPSSPLHF. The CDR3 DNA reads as TGTGCCAGCAGTTACTCCGGGCCCTCTTCACCCCTCCACTTT.

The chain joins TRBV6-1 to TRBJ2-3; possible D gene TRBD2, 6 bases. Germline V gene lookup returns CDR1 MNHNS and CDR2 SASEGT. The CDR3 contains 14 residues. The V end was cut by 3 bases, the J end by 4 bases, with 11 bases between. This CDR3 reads CASSESGPADTQYF. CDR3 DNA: TGTGCCAGCAGTGAGAGCGGGCCCGCAGATACGCAGTATTTT.

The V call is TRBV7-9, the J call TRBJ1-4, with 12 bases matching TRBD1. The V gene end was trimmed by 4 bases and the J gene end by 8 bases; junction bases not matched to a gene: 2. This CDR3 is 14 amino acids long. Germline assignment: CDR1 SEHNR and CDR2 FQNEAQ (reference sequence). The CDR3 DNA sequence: TGTGCCAGCAGCTGGGACAGGGGGCAAGAAAAACTGTTTTTT. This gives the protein CASSWDRGQEKLFF.

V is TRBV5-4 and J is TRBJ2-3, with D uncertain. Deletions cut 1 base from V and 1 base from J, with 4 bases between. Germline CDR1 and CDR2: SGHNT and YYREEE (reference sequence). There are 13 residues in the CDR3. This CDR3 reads CASSLQGTDTQYF. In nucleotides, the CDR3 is TGTGCCAGCAGCTTGCAGGGCACAGATACGCAGTATTTT. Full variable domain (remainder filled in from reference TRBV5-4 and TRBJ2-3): ETGVTQSPTHLIKTRGQQVTLRCSSQSGHNTVSWYQQALGQGPQFIFQYYREEENGRGNFPPRFSGLQFPNYSSELNVNALELDDSALYLCASSLQGTDTQYFGPGTRLTVL.

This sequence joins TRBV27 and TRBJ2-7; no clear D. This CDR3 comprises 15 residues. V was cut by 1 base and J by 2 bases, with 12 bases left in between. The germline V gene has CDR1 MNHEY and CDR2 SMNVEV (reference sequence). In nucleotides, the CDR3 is TGTGCCAGCAGTTTATTACCGCTCCCGACCTACGAGCAGTACTTC. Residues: CASSLLPLPTYEQYF.

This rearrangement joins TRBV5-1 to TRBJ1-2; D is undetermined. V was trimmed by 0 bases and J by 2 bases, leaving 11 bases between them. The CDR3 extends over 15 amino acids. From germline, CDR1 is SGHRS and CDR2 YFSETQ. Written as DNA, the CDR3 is TGCGCCAGCAGCTTGGTATTGAGAGGAAACTATGGCTACACCTTC. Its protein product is CASSLVLRGNYGYTF.

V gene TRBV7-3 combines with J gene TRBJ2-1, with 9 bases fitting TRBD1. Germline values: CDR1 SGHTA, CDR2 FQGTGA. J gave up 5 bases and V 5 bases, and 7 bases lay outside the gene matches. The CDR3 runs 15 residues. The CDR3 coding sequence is TGTGCCAGCAGCCGGCTCGGACAGGGGAACAATGAGCAGTTCTTC. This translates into CASSRLGQGNNEQFF.

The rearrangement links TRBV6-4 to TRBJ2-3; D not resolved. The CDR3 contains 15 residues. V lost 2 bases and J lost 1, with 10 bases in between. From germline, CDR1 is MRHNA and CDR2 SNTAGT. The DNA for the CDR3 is TGTGCCAGCAGTGACGGCGAAGGAGGCACAGATACGCAGTATTTT. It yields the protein CASSDGEGGTDTQYF.

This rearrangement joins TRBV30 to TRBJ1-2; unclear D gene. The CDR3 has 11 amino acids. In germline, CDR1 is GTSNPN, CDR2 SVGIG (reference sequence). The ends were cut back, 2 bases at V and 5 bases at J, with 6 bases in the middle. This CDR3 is CAWSRAYGYTF. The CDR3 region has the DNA TGTGCCTGGAGTAGGGCTTATGGCTACACCTTC.

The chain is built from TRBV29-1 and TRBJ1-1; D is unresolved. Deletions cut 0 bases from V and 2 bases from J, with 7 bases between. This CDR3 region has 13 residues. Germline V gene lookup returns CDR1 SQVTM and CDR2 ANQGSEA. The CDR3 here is CSVEETVNTEAFF. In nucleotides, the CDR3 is TGCAGCGTTGAAGAAACAGTAAACACTGAAGCTTTCTTT.

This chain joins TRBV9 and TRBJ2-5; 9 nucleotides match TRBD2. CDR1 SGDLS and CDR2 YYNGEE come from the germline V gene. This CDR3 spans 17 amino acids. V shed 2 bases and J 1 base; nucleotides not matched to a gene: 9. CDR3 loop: CASSVGASGGIQETQYF. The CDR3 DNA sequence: TGTGCCAGCAGCGTGGGGGCCAGCGGGGGGATCCAAGAGACCCAGTACTTC.

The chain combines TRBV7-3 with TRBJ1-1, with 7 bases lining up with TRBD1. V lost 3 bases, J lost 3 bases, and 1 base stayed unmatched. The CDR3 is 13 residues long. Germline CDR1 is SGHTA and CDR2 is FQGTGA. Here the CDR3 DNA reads TGTGCCAGCAGCTTCGACAGGGACACTGAAGCTTTCTTT. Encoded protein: CASSFDRDTEAFF.

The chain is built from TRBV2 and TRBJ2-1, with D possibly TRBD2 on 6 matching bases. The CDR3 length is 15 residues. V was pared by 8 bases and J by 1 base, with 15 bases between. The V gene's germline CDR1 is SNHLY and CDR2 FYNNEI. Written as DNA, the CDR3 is TGTGCCAGCCTCCAGAGGCGGGAATCCTACAATGAGCAGTTCTTC. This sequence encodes CASLQRRESYNEQFF.